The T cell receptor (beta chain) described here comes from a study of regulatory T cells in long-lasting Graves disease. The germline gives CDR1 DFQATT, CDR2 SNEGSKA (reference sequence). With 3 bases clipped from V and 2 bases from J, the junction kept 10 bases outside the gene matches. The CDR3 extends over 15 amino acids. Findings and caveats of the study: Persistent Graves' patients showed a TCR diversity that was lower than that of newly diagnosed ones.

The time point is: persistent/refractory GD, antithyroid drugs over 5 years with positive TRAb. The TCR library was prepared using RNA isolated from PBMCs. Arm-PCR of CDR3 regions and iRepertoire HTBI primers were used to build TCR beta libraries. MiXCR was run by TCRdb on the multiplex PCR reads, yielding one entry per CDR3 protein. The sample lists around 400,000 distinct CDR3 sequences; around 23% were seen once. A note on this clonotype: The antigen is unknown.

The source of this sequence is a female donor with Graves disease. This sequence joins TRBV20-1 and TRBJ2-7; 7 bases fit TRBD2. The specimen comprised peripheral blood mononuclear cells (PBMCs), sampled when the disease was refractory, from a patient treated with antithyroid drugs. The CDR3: CSASPLDAGAYEQYF. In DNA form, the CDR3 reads TGCAGTGCTAGTCCATTGGACGCGGGAGCCTACGAGCAGTACTTC.